The clone carrying this T cell receptor (beta chain) was recorded a few times. From the 5' RACE reads, TCRdb called clonotypes with MiXCR, one entry per CDR3 protein. This table has over 550,000 distinct CDR3 sequences, under 8.5% appearing once. This sample is drawn from a study of identical twins. Healthy Caucasian donors formed the entire cohort. The length of the CDR3 is 16 residues. Germline V lookup: CDR1 MNHNS, CDR2 SASEGT. J was trimmed by 4 bases and V by 3 bases; bases with no gene match: 5. These data are also associated with another study on yellow fever vaccine responses in identical twins.

The rearrangement joins TRBV6-1 to TRBJ2-1, with 11 bases fitting TRBD2. Material: PBMCs. The TCR sequence derives from a woman under 30 in good health. CDR3 bases: TGTGCCAGCAGTGATAGCGGGGGGGGGGATTACAATGAGCAGTTCTTC. Translated, it gives CASSDSGGGDYNEQFF.